The next 9 T cell receptor beta chains were all read from a single sample in a study of cytomegalovirus exposure and HLA in healthy donors. This table comes from immunoSEQ multiplex PCR, and its TCRdb copy is limited to in-frame clones, with some not included. The repertoire consists of approximately 97,000 clones, with about 94% occurring once and the leading ten covering roughly 0.82%. Sequencing used PBMCs. These receptors all stem from a woman younger than 35 in good health and CMV-seronegative.

This clone was seen only a few times. The J gene is TRBJ2-6, the V gene TRBV6-1, with no clear D. Trimming shortened V by 4 bases and J by 4 bases, and 11 bases separated the two germline ends. The CDR3 runs 15 residues. Germline CDR1 is MNHNS and CDR2 is SASEGT. The CDR3 DNA follows: TGTGCCAGCAGTGGATCGGGTGTCGGGGCCAACGTCCTGACTTTC. This gives the protein CASSGSGVGANVLTF.

This clone was counted between two and nine times. V is TRBV10-1 and J is TRBJ2-5; 7 nucleotides agree with TRBD2. The germline V gene has CDR1 WNHNN and CDR2 SYGVQD (reference sequence). V shed 5 bases, J shed 5 bases, and the junction held 2 bases outside the gene matches. CDR3 length equals 12 residues. The CDR3 region is CASSSGAETQYF. The CDR3 nucleotides read TGCGCCAGCAGTAGCGGGGCTGAGACCCAGTACTTC.

The chain carries TRBV30 and TRBJ2-1, with 9 bases lining up with TRBD2. Germline V gives CDR1 GTSNPN, CDR2 SVGIG (reference sequence). V shed 3 bases and J 8 bases; nucleotides not matched to a gene: 8. This CDR3 is 14 amino acids long. The DNA of the CDR3 is TGTGCCTGGAGGGCGGGGGGGTCCAACGATGAGCAGTTCTTC. It yields the protein CAWRAGGSNDEQFF.

The chain carries TRBV7-9 and TRBJ2-7, with D possibly being TRBD1 (5 bases). V lost 5 bases to trimming and J lost 0 bases, with 14 bases between them. This CDR3 region has 15 residues. Germline V gene sequence: CDR1 SEHNR, CDR2 FQNEAQ (reference sequence). As DNA, the CDR3 is TGTGCCAGCAGCCCCAAAGCAGGGATCTCCTACGAGCAGTACTTC. As protein: CASSPKAGISYEQYF.

The genes are TRBV7-9 and TRBJ2-1; a possible D gene is TRBD1 (5 bases). The CDR3 has 15 amino acids. V was clipped by 5 bases and J by 0 bases, with 11 bases between them. Germline V gene data show CDR1 as SEHNR and CDR2 as FQNEAQ (reference sequence). The CDR3 sequence: CASSEDTRSYNEQFF. The CDR3 DNA reads TGTGCCAGCAGCGAGGACACGCGCTCCTACAATGAGCAGTTCTTC. Filled out from reference TRBV7-9 and TRBJ2-1, the complete variable domain reads DTGVSQNPRHKITKRGQNVTFRCDPISEHNRLYWYRQTLGQGPEFLTYFQNEAQLEKSRLLSDRFSAERPKGSFSTLEIQRTEQGDSAMYLCASSEDTRSYNEQFFGPGTRLTVL.

This clone showed up just a few times. CDR3 DNA: TGCAGCGTTGGCCCCCCAGGCCCGGGAAATGAGCAGTTCTTC. Amino acids: CSVGPPGPGNEQFF. This chain joins TRBV29-1 and TRBJ2-1; the D gene is possibly TRBD2 (5 bases). V dropped 4 bases and J dropped 7 bases, with 17 bases sitting between them. Germline V gives CDR1 SQVTM, CDR2 ANQGSEA. The CDR3 spans 14 residues.

The chain has TRBV4-2 and TRBJ1-1, with TRBD1 matching 9 bases. J was trimmed by 4 bases and V by 4 bases; bases with no gene match: 4. From germline, CDR1 is LGHNA and CDR2 YNFKEQ. CDR3 length equals 14 residues. This CDR3 is CASSRTDRGTEAFF. The CDR3 DNA reads as TGTGCCAGCAGCCGAACGGACAGGGGCACTGAAGCTTTCTTT.

In DNA, the CDR3 is TGCAGCGTTGGACAGAACTATGGCTACACCTTC. It yields the protein CSVGQNYGYTF. The V call is TRBV29-1, the J call TRBJ1-2, with a tentative D call TRBD1 (5 bases). The germline gives CDR1 SQVTM, CDR2 ANQGSEA. The ends were cut back, 4 bases at V and 2 bases at J, with 5 bases in the middle. The CDR3 spans 11 residues.

This chain connects TRBV6-4 to TRBJ1-2; 12 bases match TRBD1. CDR1 is MRHNA, CDR2 SNTAGT, per germline. The junction had 8 bases not matched to a gene; V was cut back by 6 bases and J by 6 bases. The CDR3 runs to 15 residues. CDR3 residues: CASSASGTGGDGYTF. The CDR3 DNA sequence: TGTGCCAGCAGCGCCTCCGGGACAGGGGGCGATGGCTACACCTTC.